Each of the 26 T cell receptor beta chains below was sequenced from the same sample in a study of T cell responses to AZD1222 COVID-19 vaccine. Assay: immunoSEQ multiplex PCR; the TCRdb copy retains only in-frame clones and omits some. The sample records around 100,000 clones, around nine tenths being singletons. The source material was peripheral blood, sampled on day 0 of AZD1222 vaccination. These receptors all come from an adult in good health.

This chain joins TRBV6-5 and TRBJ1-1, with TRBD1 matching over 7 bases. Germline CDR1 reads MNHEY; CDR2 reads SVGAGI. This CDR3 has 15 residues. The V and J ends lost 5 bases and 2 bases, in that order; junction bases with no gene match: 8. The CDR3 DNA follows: TGTGCCAGCAGTCTTGCGCGGGACAGTAACACTGAAGCTTTCTTT. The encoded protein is CASSLARDSNTEAFF.

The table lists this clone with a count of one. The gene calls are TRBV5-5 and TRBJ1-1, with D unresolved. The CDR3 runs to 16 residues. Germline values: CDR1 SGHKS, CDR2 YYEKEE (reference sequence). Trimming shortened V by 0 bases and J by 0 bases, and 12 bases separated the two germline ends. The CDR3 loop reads CASSLEGRIMNTEAFF. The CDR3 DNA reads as TGTGCCAGCAGCTTGGAGGGCAGAATCATGAACACTGAAGCTTTCTTT.

CDR3 in DNA: TGTGCCAGCAGCCGGGGGGGTTCGAAAGAGACCCAGTACTTC. Translated: CASSRGGSKETQYF. This chain links TRBV7-9 with TRBJ2-5, with 8 bases aligning to TRBD2. In germline, CDR1 is SEHNR, CDR2 FQNEAQ (reference sequence). The V segment lost 5 bases and the J segment 3 bases; nucleotides outside the gene matches: 5. The CDR3 has 14 amino acids.

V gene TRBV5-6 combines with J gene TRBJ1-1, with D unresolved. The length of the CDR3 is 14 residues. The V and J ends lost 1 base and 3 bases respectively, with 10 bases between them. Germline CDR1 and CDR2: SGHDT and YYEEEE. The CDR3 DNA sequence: TGTGCCAGCAGCTTGAACCCCGGGGACACTGAAGCTTTCTTT. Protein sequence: CASSLNPGDTEAFF.

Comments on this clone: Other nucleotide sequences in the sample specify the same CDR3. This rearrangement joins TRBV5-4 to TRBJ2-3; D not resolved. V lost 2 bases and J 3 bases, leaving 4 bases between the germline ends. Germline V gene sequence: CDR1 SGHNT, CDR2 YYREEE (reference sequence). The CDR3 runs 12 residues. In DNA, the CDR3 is TGTGCCAGCAGCTTCAGAACAGATACGCAGTATTTT. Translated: CASSFRTDTQYF.

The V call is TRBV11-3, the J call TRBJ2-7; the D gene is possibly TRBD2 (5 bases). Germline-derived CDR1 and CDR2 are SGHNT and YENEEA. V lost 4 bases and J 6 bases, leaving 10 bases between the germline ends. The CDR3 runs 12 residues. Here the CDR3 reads CASSSGRGEQYF. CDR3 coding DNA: TGTGCCAGCAGCTCCGGTCGGGGCGAGCAGTACTTC.

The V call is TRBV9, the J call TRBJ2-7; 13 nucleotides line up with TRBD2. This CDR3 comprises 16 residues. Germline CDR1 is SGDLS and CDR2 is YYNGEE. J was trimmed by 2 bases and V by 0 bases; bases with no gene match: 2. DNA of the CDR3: TGTGCCAGCAGCGTAGCGGGACTAGCGGGGACCTACGAGCAGTACTTC. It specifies CASSVAGLAGTYEQYF.

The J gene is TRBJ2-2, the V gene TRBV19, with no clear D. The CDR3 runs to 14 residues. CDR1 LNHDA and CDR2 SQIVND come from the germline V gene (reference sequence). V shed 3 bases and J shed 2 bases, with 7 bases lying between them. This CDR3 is CASSIGLNTGELFF. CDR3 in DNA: TGTGCCAGTAGTATCGGCCTAAACACCGGGGAGCTGTTTTTT. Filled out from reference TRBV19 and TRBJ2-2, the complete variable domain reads DGGITQSPKYLFRKEGQNVTLSCEQNLNHDAMYWYRQDPGQGLRLIYYSQIVNDFQKGDIAEGYSVSREKKESFPLTVTSAQKNPTAFYLCASSIGLNTGELFFGEGSRLTVL.

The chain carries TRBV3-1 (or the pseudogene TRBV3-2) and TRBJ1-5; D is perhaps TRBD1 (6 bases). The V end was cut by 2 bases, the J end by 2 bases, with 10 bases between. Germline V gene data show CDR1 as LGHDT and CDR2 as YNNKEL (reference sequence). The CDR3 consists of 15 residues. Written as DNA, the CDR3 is TGTGCCAGCAGCCAAATCGCAGGGGGCAATCAGCCCCAGCATTTT. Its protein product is CASSQIAGGNQPQHF.

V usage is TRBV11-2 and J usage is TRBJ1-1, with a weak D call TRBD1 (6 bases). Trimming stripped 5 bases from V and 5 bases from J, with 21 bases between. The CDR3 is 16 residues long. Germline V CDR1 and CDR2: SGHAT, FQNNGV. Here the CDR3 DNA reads TGTGCCAGCAGCCCGAGGGGGGCCCTGCTAAGGACTGAAGCTTTCTTT. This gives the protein CASSPRGALLRTEAFF.

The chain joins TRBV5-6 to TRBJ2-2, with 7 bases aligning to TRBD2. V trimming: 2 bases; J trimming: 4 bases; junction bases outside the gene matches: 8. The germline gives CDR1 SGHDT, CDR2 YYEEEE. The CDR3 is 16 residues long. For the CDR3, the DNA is TGTGCCAGCAGCTTCAGACTAGCCGAGGGCACCGGGGAGCTGTTTTTT. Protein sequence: CASSFRLAEGTGELFF.

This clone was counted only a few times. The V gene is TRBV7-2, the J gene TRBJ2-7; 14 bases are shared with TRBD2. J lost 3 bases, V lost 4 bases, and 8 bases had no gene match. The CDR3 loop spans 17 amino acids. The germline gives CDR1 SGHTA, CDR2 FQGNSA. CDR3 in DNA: TGTGCCAGCAGCTCGAAGGGGACTAGCGGGGGATTCTACGAGCAGTACTTC. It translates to CASSSKGTSGGFYEQYF.

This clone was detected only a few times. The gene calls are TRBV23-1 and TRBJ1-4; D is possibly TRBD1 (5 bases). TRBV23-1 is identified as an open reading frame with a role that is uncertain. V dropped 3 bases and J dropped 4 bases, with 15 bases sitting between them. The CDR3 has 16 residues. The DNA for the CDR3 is TGCGCCAGCAGTCATGGTAGCCAACAGGATAATGAAAAACTGTTTTTT. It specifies CASSHGSQQDNEKLFF.

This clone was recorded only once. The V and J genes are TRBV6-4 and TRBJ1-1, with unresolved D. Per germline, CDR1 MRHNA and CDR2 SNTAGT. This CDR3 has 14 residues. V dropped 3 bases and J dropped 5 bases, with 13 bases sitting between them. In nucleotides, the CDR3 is TGTGCCAGCAGTGAGAGCGCCGGGAGGACTGAAGCTTTCTTT. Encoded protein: CASSESAGRTEAFF.

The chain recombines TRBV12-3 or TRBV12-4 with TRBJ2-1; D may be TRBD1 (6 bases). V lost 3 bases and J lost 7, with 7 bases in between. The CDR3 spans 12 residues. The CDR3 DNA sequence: TGTGCCAGCAGTTTCAGGGGAAATGAGCAGTTCTTC. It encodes CASSFRGNEQFF.

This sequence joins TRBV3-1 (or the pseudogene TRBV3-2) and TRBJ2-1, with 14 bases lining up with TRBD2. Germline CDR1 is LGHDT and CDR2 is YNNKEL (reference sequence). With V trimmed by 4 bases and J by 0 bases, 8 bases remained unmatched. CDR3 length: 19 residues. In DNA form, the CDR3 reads TGTGCCAGCAGCCCCGGACTAGCGGGAGGTCCTAGCTCCTACAATGAGCAGTTCTTC. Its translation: CASSPGLAGGPSSYNEQFF.

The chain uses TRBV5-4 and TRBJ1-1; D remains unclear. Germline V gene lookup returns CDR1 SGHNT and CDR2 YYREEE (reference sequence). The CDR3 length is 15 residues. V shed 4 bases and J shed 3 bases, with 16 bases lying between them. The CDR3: CASSTSRGQDTEAFF. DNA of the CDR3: TGTGCCAGCAGCACCTCGAGAGGTCAGGACACTGAAGCTTTCTTT.

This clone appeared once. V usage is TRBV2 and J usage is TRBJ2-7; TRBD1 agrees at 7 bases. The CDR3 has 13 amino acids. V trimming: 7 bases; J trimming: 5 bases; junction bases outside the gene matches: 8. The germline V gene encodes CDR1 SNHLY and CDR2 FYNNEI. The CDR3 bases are TGTGCCAGCAATAACAGGGGTGGGGACGAGCAGTACTTC. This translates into CASNNRGGDEQYF. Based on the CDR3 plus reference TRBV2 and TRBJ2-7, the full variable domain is EPEVTQTPSHQVTQMGQEVILRCVPISNHLYFYWYRQILGQKVEFLVSFYNNEISEKSEIFDDQFSVERPDGSNFTLKIRSTKLEDSAMYFCASNNRGGDEQYFGPGTRLTVT.

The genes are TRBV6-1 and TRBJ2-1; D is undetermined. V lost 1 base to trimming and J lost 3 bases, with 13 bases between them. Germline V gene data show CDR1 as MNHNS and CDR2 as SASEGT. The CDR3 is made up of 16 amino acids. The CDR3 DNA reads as TGTGCCAGCAGTGAAGGGCTTTCGACGGTCTACAATGAGCAGTTCTTC. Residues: CASSEGLSTVYNEQFF.

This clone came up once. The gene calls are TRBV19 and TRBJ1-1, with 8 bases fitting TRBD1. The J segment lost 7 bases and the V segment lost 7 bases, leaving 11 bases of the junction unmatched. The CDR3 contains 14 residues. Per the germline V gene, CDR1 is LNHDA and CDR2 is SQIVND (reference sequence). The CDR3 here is CASTLPGTGLEAFF. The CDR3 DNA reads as TGTGCCAGTACGCTCCCCGGGACAGGACTTGAAGCTTTCTTT.

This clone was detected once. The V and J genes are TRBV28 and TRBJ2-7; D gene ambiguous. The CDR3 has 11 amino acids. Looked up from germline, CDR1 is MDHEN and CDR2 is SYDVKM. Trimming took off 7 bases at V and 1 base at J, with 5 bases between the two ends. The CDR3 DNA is TGTGCCAGCACGGGTTCCTACGAGCAGTACTTC. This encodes CASTGSYEQYF.

CDR3 sequence reads: CASSNGVNTEAFF. CDR3 sequence (DNA): TGTGCCAGTAGCAATGGGGTGAACACTGAAGCTTTCTTT. The V gene is TRBV19, the J gene TRBJ1-1; no reliable D call. Germline V lookup: CDR1 LNHDA, CDR2 SQIVND (reference sequence). The CDR3 is 13 residues long. The germline V and J ends were trimmed by 6 bases and 0 bases, with 8 bases remaining between them.

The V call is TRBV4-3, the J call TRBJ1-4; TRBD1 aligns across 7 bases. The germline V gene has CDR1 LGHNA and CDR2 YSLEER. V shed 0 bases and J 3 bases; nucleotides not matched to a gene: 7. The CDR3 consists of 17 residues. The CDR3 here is CASSQDAGGDSNEKLFF. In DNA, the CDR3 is TGCGCCAGCAGCCAAGACGCAGGGGGAGATTCTAATGAAAAACTGTTTTTT.

The CDR3 sequence: CASSWTGLNTIYF. Here the CDR3 DNA reads TGTGCCAGCAGCTGGACAGGTCTAAACACCATATATTTT. The chain joins TRBV7-9 to TRBJ1-3; 7 bases match TRBD1. The CDR3 is 13 residues long. The germline gives CDR1 SEHNR, CDR2 FQNEAQ (reference sequence). The ends lost 4 bases at V and 6 bases at J; junction bases unmatched: 3.

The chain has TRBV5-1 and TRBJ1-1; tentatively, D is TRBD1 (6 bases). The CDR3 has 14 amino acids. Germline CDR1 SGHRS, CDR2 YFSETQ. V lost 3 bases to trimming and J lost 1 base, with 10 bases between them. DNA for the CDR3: TGCGCCAGCAGCTCACAGGGAAAGAACACTGAAGCTTTCTTT. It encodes CASSSQGKNTEAFF.

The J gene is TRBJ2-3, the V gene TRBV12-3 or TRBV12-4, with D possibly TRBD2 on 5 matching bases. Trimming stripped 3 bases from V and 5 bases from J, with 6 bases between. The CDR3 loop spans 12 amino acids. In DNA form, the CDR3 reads TGTGCCAGCAGTTTTGAGGGAGATACGCAGTATTTT. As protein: CASSFEGDTQYF.